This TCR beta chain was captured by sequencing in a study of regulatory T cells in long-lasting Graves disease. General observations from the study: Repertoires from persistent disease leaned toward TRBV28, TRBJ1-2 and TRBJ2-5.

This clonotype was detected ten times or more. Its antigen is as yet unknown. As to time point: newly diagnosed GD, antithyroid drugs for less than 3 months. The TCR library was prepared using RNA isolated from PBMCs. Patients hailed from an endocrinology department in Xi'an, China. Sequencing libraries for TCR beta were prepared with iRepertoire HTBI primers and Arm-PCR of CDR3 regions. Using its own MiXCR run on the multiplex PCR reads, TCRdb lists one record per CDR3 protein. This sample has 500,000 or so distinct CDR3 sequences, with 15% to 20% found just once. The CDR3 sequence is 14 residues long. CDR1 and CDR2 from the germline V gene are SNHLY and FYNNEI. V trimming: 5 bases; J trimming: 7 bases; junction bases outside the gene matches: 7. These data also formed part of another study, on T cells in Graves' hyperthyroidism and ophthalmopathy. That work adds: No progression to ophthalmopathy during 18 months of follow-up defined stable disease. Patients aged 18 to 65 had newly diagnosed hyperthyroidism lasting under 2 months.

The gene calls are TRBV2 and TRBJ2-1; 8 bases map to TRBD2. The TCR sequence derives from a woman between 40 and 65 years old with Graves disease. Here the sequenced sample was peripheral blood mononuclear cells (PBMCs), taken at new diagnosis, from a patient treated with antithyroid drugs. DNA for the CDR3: TGTGCCAGCAGTCGGGGGGGCCATACAAATGAGCAGTTCTTC. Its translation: CASSRGGHTNEQFF.